This entry concerns a single T cell receptor beta chain. Its specificity is not known. Primers included in the PCR were 60 Vbeta and 13 Jbeta primers. The data were produced by immunoSEQ multiplex PCR, yet TCRdb's version contains in-frame clones alone and is incomplete. In the table there are 130,000 to 150,000 clones, about three quarters of which are singletons. The CDR3 spans 14 residues. The germline V gene encodes CDR1 MNHEY and CDR2 SVGAGI. Trimming took off 5 bases at V and 1 base at J, with 11 bases between the two ends. These data are taken from a study of cytomegalovirus exposure and HLA in healthy donors. Regarding the study as a whole: Some highly shared sequence variants likely arose as a pipeline artifact.

The TCR was taken from a man aged 40-50 years in good health and CMV-seropositive. Sequencing was done on a sample of PBMCs. The rearrangement joins TRBV6-5 to TRBJ1-1; the D is unclear. The CDR3, as DNA: TGTGCCAGCAGTGAACCGGTAAGGAACACTGAAGCTTTCTTT. This codes for CASSEPVRNTEAFF.